These 12 T cell receptor beta chains originate from one sample sequenced in a study of spatial heterogeneity in lung cancer (dated by TCRdb to between 2018 and 2020). The label giving this sample's time point can be read as: sample taken at primary tumor resection. TCR sequencing used whole RNA extracted from tumor and nontumor lung tissue, or from cryopreserved PBMC samples, without cell sorting. Libraries came from 5' RACE. The instrument was a NextSeq 500. Clones were called with MiXCR by TCRdb after fastp trimmed the public reads at Q25, and only in-frame beta chains were retained. A single entry per CDR3 protein holds the most common genes and DNA from its merged rows. In all, the sample holds about 9,000 distinct CDR3 sequences, and 4.6% of those were seen once. About 27% of the sample comes from the top ten. The material was PBMCs, obtained at surgery. These receptors came from a male donor with early-stage non-small cell lung cancer.

The sample holds many counts of this clonotype. A library made for alpha chains picked up this beta chain off target, so its size means little. The chain employs TRBV27 and TRBJ1-6; D is uncertain. The V gene lost 9 bases and the J gene lost 9 bases, with 21 bases spanning the gap. Germline CDR1 MNHEY, CDR2 SMNVEV (reference sequence). The CDR3 is 15 amino acids. CDR3 region: CASRSTLDGSSPLHF. CDR3 sequence (DNA): TGTGCCAGTAGGAGTACACTTGATGGGAGTTCACCCCTCCACTTT.

This clonotype was counted many times. With the library built for alpha chains, this beta chain is off target and its frequency is not meaningful. The V gene is TRBV11-3, the J gene TRBJ1-2; no reliable D call. The CDR3 is made up of 14 amino acids. Trimming left V 5 bases short and J 7 bases short, with 17 bases between. CDR1 SGHNT and CDR2 YENEEA come from the germline V gene. CDR3 loop: CASSPRTGFGGYTF. CDR3 DNA: TGTGCCAGCAGCCCCAGGACGGGGTTTGGTGGCTACACCTTC.

In its sample, this clonotype was seen many times. A library prepared for alpha chains yielded this beta chain as an off-target read; its size is of little meaning. The chain carries TRBV27 and TRBJ2-5; TRBD2 matches 11 bases. Per the germline V gene, CDR1 is MNHEY and CDR2 is SMNVEV (reference sequence). This CDR3 has 14 amino acids. J lost 2 bases, V lost 6 bases, and 2 bases had no gene match. The CDR3 here is CASRRLAGQETQYF. DNA of the CDR3: TGTGCCAGCAGGCGACTAGCGGGGCAAGAGACCCAGTACTTC.

This clonotype was detected ten times or more. The library was built for alpha chains, so this beta chain is an off-target read and its size means little. CDR3 region: CASRGGRGRDQPQHF. The DNA of the CDR3 is TGTGCCAGCAGGGGTGGTAGGGGGCGGGATCAGCCCCAGCATTTT. V gene TRBV28 combines with J gene TRBJ1-5; 7 bases are a match to TRBD1. The CDR3 consists of 15 residues. CDR1 and CDR2 from the germline V gene are MDHEN and SYDVKM. The V and J ends lost 6 bases and 5 bases, in that order; junction bases with no gene match: 10.

This clonotype is categorized as medium-sized. Being off target in a library aimed at alpha chains, this beta chain has a size of little meaning. This chain links TRBV12-3 or TRBV12-4 with TRBJ1-1; D remains ambiguous. Trimming shortened V by 3 bases and J by 1 base, and 6 bases separated the two germline ends. The CDR3 totals 13 residues. The CDR3 is CASSLAANTEAFF. The CDR3 nucleotides read TGTGCCAGCAGTTTGGCGGCGAACACTGAAGCTTTCTTT.

This clonotype was counted ten times or more. This beta chain represents an off-target read in a library built for alpha chains; its size is of limited meaning. V gene TRBV28 combines with J gene TRBJ1-5; D call uncertain. CDR3 length equals 12 residues. Germline CDR1 and CDR2: MDHEN and SYDVKM. V shed 4 bases and J shed 7 bases, with 8 bases lying between them. The CDR3 region has the DNA TGTGCCAGCAGTTCCTCGGCACAGCCCCAGCATTTT. It translates to CASSSSAQPQHF.

This clonotype has just a few counts. Being off target in a library aimed at alpha chains, this beta chain has a size of little meaning. This chain joins TRBV6-5 and TRBJ1-6; 9 nucleotides agree with TRBD1. V dropped 4 bases and J dropped 9; count of bases not matched to a gene: 4. In germline, CDR1 is MNHEY, CDR2 SVGAGI. This CDR3 region has 14 residues. As DNA, the CDR3 is TGTGCCAGCAGTTCCACAGGGGGCGTTTCACCCCTCCACTTT. Amino acids: CASSSTGGVSPLHF.

By frequency in the sample, this clonotype is medium-sized (0.01 to 0.1%). Within a library made for alpha chains, this beta chain is off target, and its count is uninformative. The genes are TRBV20-1 and TRBJ2-7, with D hard to call. Trimming cost V 1 base and J 3 bases, with 10 bases left between them. CDR1 is DFQATT, CDR2 SNEGSKA, per germline (reference sequence). The CDR3 contains 13 residues. The CDR3 nucleotides are TGCAGTGCTAGAGCCGATAGGGACTACGAGCAGTACTTC. This codes for CSARADRDYEQYF.

By share, this clonotype counts as medium-sized. This beta chain turned up in a library designed for alpha chains; as an off-target read, its abundance says little. V and J are TRBV4-3 and TRBJ1-4, with D uncertain. This CDR3 has 15 amino acids. CDR1 and CDR2 (germline): LGHNA, YSLEER. V lost 4 bases and J lost 4, with 13 bases in between. CDR3 nucleotide sequence: TGCGCCAGCAGCCGGGTGAACGGGATTAATGAAAAACTGTTTTTT. It specifies CASSRVNGINEKLFF.

By sample fraction, this clonotype is medium-sized (0.01 to 0.1%). This beta chain is a stray sequence in a library constructed for alpha chains; its clone size is not meaningful. The CDR3 reads CASSTPGTAYEQYV. The CDR3 DNA is TGTGCCAGCAGTACACCAGGGACAGCCTACGAGCAGTACGTC. V usage is TRBV28 and J usage is TRBJ2-7, with TRBD1 matching over 7 bases. The CDR3 sequence is 14 residues long. Germline trimming cut 5 bases from V and 2 bases from J; bases unmatched to any gene: 6. Looked up from germline, CDR1 is MDHEN and CDR2 is SYDVKM.

This clonotype has more than one count but fewer than ten. This beta chain turned up in a library designed for alpha chains; as an off-target read, its abundance says little. The chain joins TRBV3-1 to TRBJ1-4; maybe TRBD1 (5 bases). V was pared by 1 base and J by 7 bases, with 13 bases between. The germline V gene has CDR1 LGHDT and CDR2 YNNKEL (reference sequence). The CDR3 runs 15 residues. CDR3 residues: CASSQVAGSGEKLFF. CDR3 DNA sequence: TGTGCCAGCAGCCAAGTGGCAGGGTCCGGTGAAAAACTGTTTTTT.

Ten or more counts support this clonotype. This beta chain came through as a stray read in a library set up for alpha chains, and its size says little. This sequence joins TRBV7-9 and TRBJ1-1; 10 bases map to TRBD1. The CDR3 totals 15 residues. The ends lost 5 bases at V and 1 base at J; junction bases unmatched: 4. Germline CDR1 SEHNR, CDR2 FQNEAQ (reference sequence). CDR3 coding DNA: TGTGCCAGCAGCGACAGGGGGCGAAGGAACACTGAAGCTTTCTTT. Translated, it gives CASSDRGRRNTEAFF.